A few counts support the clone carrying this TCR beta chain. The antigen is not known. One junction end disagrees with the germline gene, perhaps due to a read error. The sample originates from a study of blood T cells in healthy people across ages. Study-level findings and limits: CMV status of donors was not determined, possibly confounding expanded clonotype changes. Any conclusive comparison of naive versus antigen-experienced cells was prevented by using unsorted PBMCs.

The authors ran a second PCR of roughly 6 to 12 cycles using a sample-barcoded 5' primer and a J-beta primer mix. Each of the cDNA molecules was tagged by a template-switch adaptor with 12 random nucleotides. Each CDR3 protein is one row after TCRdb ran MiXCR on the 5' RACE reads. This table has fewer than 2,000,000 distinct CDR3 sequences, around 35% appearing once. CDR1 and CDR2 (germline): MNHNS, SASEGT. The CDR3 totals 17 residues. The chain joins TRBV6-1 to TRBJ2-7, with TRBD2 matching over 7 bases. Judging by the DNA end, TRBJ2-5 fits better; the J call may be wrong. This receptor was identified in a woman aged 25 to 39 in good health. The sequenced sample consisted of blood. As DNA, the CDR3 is TGTGCCAGCAGTCCTAGGATTGGGACTATGAACCAACAGACCCAGTACTTC. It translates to CASSPRIGTMNQQTQYF.